This TCR beta chain was sequenced in a study of shared clonotypes between healthy human individuals. Study results and limitations: Naive subsets generally exceeded memory subsets in estimated richness.

Profiled with immunoSEQ multiplex PCR; TCRdb holds only in-frame clones, not every one. Here the sample spans 180,000 or so clones, approximately 92% being singletons. Caucasian adults residing in Nashville, Tennessee made up all the donors. Comments on this clone: Its antigen is still unknown.

This CDR3 comprises 13 residues. CDR1 is MDHEN, CDR2 SYDVKM, per germline. Trimming took off 2 bases at V and 4 bases at J, with 8 bases between the two ends. This clonotype was obtained from a young woman in good health. J is TRBJ1-1 and V is TRBV28; tentatively, D is TRBD1 (5 bases). The source material was naive CD4+ T cells sorted from blood. Subset reported: CD45RA+ positively selected. CDR3 residues: CASSLRGLTEAFF. In DNA form, the CDR3 reads TGTGCCAGCAGTTTAAGGGGCCTCACTGAAGCTTTCTTT.